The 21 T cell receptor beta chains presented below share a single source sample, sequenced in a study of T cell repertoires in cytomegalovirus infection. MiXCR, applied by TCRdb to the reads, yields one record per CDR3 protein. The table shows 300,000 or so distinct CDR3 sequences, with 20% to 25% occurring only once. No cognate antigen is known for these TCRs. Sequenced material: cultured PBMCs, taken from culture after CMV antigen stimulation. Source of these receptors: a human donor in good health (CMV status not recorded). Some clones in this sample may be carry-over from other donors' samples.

The CDR3 nucleotides read TGCAGTGCTAGAGATCTGCTAGCGATCTCAGATACGCAGTATTTT. Its protein product is CSARDLLAISDTQYF. The V call is TRBV20-1, the J call TRBJ2-3; D possibly corresponds to TRBD2 (6 bases). Trimming removed 0 bases from V and 4 bases from J, with 14 bases in between. CDR1 is DFQATT, CDR2 SNEGSKA, per germline (reference sequence). The CDR3 covers 15 residues.

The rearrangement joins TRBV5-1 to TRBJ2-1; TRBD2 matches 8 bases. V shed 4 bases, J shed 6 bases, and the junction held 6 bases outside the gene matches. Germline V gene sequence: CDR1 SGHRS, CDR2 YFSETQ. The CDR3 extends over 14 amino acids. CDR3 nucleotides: TGCGCCAGCAGCCCGGGACTAGTTGGCAATGAGCAGTTCTTC. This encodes CASSPGLVGNEQFF.

The CDR3 loop reads CASSQDRRTYIYEQYF. The CDR3 nucleotides are TGTGCCAGCAGCCAAGATAGGCGAACCTACATCTACGAGCAGTACTTC. The chain links TRBV3-1 to TRBJ2-7, with no clear D. The CDR3 length is 16 residues. Trimming left V 0 bases short and J 3 bases short, with 15 bases between. CDR1 is LGHDT and CDR2 is YNNKEL in the germline V gene (reference sequence).

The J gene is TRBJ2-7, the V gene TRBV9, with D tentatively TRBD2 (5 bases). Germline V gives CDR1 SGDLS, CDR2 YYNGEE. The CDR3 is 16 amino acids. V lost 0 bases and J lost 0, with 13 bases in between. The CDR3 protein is CASSVGPGYLSYEQYV. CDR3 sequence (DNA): TGTGCCAGCAGCGTAGGCCCGGGATACCTCTCCTACGAGCAGTACGTC.

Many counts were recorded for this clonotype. The DNA for the CDR3 is TGTGCCAGCGGGCTTGGCGGGTTCCTTCAACCAGATACGCAGTATTTT. It translates to CASGLGGFLQPDTQYF. The chain recombines TRBV28 with TRBJ2-3; a possible D gene is TRBD2 (5 bases). This CDR3 is built from 16 residues. Germline V gene data show CDR1 as MDHEN and CDR2 as SYDVKM. V lost 8 bases and J lost 4, with 22 bases in between.

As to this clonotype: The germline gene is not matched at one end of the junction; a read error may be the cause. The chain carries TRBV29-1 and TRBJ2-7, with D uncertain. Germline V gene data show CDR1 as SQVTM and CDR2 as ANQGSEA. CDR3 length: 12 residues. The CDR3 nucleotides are TGCAGCGTCGAAGACAACTCCTACGAGCAGTACTTC. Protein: CSVEDNSYEQYF.

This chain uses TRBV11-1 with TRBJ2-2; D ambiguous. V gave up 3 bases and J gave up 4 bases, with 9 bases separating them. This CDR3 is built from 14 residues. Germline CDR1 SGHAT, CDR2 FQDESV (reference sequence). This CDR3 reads CASSFRASTGELFF. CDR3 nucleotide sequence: TGTGCCAGCAGCTTCCGGGCGAGCACCGGGGAGCTGTTTTTT.

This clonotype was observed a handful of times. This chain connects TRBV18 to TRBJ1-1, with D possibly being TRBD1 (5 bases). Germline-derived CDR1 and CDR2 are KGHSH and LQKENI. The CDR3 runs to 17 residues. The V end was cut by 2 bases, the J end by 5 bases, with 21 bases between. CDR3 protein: CASSPTLPGTGGTEAFF. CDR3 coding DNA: TGTGCCAGCTCACCAACTCTCCCCGGGACGGGGGGGACTGAAGCTTTCTTT.

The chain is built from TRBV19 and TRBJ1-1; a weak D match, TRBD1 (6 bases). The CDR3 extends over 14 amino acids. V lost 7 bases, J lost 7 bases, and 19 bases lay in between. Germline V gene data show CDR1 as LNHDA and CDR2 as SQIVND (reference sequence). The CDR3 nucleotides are TGTGCCAGTAAGAACTCCGGGACACAGCTTGAAGCTTTCTTT. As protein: CASKNSGTQLEAFF.

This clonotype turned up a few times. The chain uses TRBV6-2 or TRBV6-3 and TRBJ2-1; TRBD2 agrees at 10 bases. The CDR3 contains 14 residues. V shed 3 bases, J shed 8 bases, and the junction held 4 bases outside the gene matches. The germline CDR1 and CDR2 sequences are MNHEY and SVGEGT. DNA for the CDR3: TGTGCCAGCAGTTATTCGACTAGCGGGCATGAGCAGTTCTTC. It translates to CASSYSTSGHEQFF.

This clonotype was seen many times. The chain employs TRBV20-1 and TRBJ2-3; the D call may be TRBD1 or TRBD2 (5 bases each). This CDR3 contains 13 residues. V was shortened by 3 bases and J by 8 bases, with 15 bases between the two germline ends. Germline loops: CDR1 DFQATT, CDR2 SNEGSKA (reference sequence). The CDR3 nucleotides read TGCAGTGCTAGGGGGGACGGACGCTTTACGCAGTATTTT. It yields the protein CSARGDGRFTQYF.

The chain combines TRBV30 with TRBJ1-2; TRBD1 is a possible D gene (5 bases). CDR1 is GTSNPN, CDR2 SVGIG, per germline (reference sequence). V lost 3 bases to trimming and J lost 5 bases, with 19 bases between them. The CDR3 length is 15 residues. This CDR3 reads CAWSVGQTTDYGYTF. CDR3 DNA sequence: TGTGCCTGGAGCGTGGGGCAGACCACCGATTATGGCTACACCTTC.

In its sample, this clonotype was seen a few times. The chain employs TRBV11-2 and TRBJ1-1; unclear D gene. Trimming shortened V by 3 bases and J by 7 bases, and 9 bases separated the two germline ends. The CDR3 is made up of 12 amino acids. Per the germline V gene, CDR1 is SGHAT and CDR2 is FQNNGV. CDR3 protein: CASSFIRSEAFF. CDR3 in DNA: TGTGCCAGCAGCTTTATAAGGAGTGAAGCTTTCTTT.

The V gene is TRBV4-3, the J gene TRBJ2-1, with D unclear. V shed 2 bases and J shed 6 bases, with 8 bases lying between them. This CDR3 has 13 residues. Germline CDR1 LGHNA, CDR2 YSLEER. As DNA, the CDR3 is TGCGCCAGCAGCCAATACAGCCTCAATGAGCAGTTCTTC. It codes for CASSQYSLNEQFF.

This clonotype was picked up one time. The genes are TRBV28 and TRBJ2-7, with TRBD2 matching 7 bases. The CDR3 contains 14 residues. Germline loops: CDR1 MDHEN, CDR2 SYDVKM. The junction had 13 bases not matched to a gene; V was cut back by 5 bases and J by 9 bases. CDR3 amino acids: CASSRSGVRPRQYF. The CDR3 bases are TGTGCCAGCAGTCGGAGCGGGGTCCGCCCCCGGCAGTACTTC. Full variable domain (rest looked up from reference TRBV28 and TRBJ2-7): DVKVTQSSRYLVKRTGEKVFLECVQDMDHENMFWYRQDPGLGLRLIYFSYDVKMKEKGDIPEGYSVSREKKERFSLILESASTNQTSMYLCASSRSGVRPRQYFGPGTRLTVT.

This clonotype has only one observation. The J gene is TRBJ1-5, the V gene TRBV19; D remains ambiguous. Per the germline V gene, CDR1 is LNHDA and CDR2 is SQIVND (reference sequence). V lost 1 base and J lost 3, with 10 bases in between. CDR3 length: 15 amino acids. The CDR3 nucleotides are TGTGCCAGTAGTATAGTGTGGGGTCTCAATCAGCCCCAGCATTTT. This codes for CASSIVWGLNQPQHF.

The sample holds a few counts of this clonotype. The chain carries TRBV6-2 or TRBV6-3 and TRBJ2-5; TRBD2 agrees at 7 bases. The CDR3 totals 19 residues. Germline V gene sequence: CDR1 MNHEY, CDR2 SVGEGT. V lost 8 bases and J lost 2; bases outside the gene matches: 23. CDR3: CASQVTAGKLAQIQETQYF. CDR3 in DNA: TGTGCCAGCCAGGTGACGGCGGGGAAACTAGCGCAAATACAAGAGACCCAGTACTTC.

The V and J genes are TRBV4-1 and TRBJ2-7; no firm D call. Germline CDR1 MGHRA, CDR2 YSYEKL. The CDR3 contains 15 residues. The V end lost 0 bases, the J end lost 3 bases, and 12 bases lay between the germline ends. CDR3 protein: CASSQDSGISYEQYF. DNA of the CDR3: TGCGCCAGCAGCCAAGATTCGGGTATCAGCTACGAGCAGTACTTC.

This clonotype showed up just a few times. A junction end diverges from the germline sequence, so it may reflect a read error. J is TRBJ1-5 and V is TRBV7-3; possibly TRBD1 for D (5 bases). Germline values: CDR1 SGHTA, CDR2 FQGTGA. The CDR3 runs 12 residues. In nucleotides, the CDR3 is TGTGCCAGCAGCTTACAGCCAGGGCCCGAGCATTTT. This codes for CASSLQPGPEHF.

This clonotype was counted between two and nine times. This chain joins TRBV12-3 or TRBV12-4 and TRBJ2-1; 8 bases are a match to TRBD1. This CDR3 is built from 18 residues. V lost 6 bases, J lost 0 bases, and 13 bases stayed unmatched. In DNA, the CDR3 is TGTGCCAGCAGCCACCTAACTAGGACAGGGAGCTCCTACAATGAGCAGTTCTTC. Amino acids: CASSHLTRTGSSYNEQFF.

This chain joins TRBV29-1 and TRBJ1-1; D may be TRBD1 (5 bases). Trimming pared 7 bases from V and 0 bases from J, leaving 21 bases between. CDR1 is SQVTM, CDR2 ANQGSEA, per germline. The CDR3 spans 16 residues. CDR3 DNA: TGCAGCGCCCGGGGGAGGAAAGCAGGCATGAACACTGAAGCTTTCTTT. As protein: CSARGRKAGMNTEAFF.